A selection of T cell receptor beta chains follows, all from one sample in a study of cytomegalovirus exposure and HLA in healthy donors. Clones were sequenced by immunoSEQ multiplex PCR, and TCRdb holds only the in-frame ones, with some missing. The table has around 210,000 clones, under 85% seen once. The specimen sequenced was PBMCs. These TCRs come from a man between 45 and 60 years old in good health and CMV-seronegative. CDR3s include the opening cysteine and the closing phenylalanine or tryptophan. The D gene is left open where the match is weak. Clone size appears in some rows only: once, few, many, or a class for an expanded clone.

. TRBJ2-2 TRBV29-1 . TGCAGCGCGGCGACAGCGAACACCGGGGAGCTGTTTTTT CSAATANTGELFF
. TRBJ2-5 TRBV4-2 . TGTGCCAGCAGCCAAGTGGAGGGACAGAAAGAGACCCAGTACTTC CASSQVEGQKETQYF
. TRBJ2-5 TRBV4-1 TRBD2 TGCGCCAGCAGCCAAGATCCTGTTCAGACTAGCGGGAGGGAGACCCAGTACTTC CASSQDPVQTSGRETQYF
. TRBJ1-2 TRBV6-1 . TGTGCCAGCACAACAGTAGATTTCCTTGGCTACACCTTC CASTTVDFLGYTF
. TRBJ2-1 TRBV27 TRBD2 TGTGCCAGCAGTTTGACTAGCGGGAGGGCCCAAGATGAGCAGTTCTTC CASSLTSGRAQDEQFF
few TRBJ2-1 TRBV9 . TGTGCCAGCAGCGTAGAGGGGGGGCAGGGGTGGAATGAGCAGTTCTTC CASSVEGGQGWNEQFF
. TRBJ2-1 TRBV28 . TGTGCCAGCAGTACTTACAATGAGCAGTTCTTC CASSTYNEQFF
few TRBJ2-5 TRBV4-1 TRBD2 TGCGCCAGCAGCCTGGGGACCGGGACTAGTAGGGAGACCCAGTACTTC CASSLGTGTSRETQYF
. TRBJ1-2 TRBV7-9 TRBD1 TGTGCCAGCAGCTCGCCTGGACAGGGGGCGGGTGGCTACACCTTC CASSSPGQGAGGYTF
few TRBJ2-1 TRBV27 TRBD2 TGTGCCAGCAGTTTAATCCTAGCGGGAGGGAATGAGCAGTTCTTC CASSLILAGGNEQFF
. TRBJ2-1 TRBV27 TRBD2 TGTGCCAGCAGTTCAAGCGGGATGAGTGGTGAGCAGTTCTTC CASSSSGMSGEQFF
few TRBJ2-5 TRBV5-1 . TGCGCCAGCAGCTTAAGGGGGGGAGAGGAAGAGACCCAGTACTTC CASSLRGGEEETQYF
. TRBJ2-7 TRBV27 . TGTGCCAGCAGTTTAAAAGGCAGGGCGCACGAGCAGTACTTC CASSLKGRAHEQYF
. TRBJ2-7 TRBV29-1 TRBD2 TGCAGCGTTTTTAGCGGGAGGGCCCGAGAGCAGTACTTC CSVFSGRAREQYF
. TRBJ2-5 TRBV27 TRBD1 TGTGCCAGCAGTTACGTACCACCATTCGGGACAGGGAACCAAGAGACCCAGTACTTC CASSYVPPFGTGNQETQYF
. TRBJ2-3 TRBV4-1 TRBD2 TGCGCCAGCAGACCCTCGGCGGGAGTGAACACAGATACGCAGTATTTT CASRPSAGVNTDTQYF
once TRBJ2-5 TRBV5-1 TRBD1 TGCGCCAGCAGCTTGAGGGTGGCATGGGACAGGGGCCAAGAGACCCAGTACTTC CASSLRVAWDRGQETQYF
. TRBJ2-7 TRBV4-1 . TGCGCCAGCAGCCAAGTTCGGGAAACCTACGAGCAGTACTTC CASSQVRETYEQYF
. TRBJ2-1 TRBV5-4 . TGTGCCAGCAGATCGCAGGGATACGGCAATGAGCAGTTCTTC CASRSQGYGNEQFF
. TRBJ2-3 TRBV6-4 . TGTGCCAGCAGTGACGGACAGGGGACTAGAGGCACAGATACGCAGTATTTT CASSDGQGTRGTDTQYF
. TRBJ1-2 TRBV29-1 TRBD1 TGCAGCGTCAGAGGGCAGGGGGAATTTGATGGCTACACCTTC CSVRGQGEFDGYTF
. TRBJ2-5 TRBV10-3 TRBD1 TGTGCCATCAGAGGGACAGAGAAAGAGACCCAGTACTTC CAIRGTEKETQYF
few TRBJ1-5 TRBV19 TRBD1 TGTGCCAGTAGCCGAAAAACCAGAGGACAGGGTTTACAGCCCCAGCATTTT CASSRKTRGQGLQPQHF
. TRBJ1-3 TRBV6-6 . TGTGCCAGCAGTTACGCCGGAGACTCTGGAAACACCATATATTTT CASSYAGDSGNTIYF
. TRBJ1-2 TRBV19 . TGTGCCAGTAGTGAACGGAGGACGGGAAATTATGGCTACACCTTC CASSERRTGNYGYTF
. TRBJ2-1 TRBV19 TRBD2 TGTGCCAGTAGTTACGGGACTAGCGGGACCAATGAGCAGTTCTTC CASSYGTSGTNEQFF
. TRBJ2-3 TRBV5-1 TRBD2 TGCGCCAGCAGCTTGGAGTGGGGAGGGGCCACAGATACGCAGTATTTT CASSLEWGGATDTQYF
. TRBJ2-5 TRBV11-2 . TGTGCCAGCAGCTTGGTGACTCTCCAAGAGACCCAGTACTTC CASSLVTLQETQYF
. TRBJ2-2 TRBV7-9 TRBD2 TGTGCCAGCAGCTTAGCCACTAGCGGGGCCTTCACCGGGGAGCTGTTTTTT CASSLATSGAFTGELFF
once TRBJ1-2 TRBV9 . TGTGCCGGCAGCCGGGAGGGTATGAACTATGGCTACACCTTC CAGSREGMNYGYTF
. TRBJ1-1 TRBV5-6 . TGTGCCAGCAGCTTGGATGGACGGCTGGGGGGACTTGAAGCTTTCTTT CASSLDGRLGGLEAFF
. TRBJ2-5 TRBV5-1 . TGCGCCACCTCGCTAGCGAGCCAAGAAACCCAGTACTTC CATSLASQETQYF
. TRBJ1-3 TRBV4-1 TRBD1 TGCGCCAGCAGCCAAGACGCAGGGGGAAGAAACACCATATATTTT CASSQDAGGRNTIYF
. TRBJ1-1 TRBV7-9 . TGTGCCAGCTCCCACGGGGGCACTGAAGCTTTCTTT CASSHGGTEAFF
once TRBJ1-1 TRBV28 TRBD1 TGTGCCAGCAGGATAGGGACAGAAAAAAAAGGCACTGAAGCTTTCTTT CASRIGTEKKGTEAFF
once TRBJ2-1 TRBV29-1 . TGCAGCGTTGAAGTTTATTACGGTGACCGAGCGAGCTACAATGAGCAGTTCTTC CSVEVYYGDRASYNEQFF
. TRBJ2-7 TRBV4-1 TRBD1 TGCGCCAGCAGCCAAAACCGGGACAGGGATGACGAGCAGTACTTC CASSQNRDRDDEQYF
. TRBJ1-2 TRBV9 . TGTGCCAGCAGCGTAGCTGGCGCAGGGGAAGGATATGGCTACACCTTC CASSVAGAGEGYGYTF
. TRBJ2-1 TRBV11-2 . TGTGCCAGCAGCCCCCCCGAGGCCACTTTCCCGAATTATGAGCAGTTCTTC CASSPPEATFPNYEQFF
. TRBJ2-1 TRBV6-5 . TGTGCCAGCAGCCTCGGGGGGCTAAATGAGCAGTTCTTC CASSLGGLNEQFF
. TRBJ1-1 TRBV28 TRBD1 TGTGCCAGCAGTTTCAACAGGGGAAACACTGAAGCTTTCTTT CASSFNRGNTEAFF
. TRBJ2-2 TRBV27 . TGTGCCAGCAGCTTGAAAAGTAGGGGAATGAGTACCGGGGAGCTGTTTTTT CASSLKSRGMSTGELFF
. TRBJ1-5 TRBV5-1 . TGCGCCAGCAGCTTGACCTCCGGGAGCAATCAGCCCCAGCATTTT CASSLTSGSNQPQHF
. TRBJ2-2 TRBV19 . TGTGCCAGTAGAAATCGATGGGAGAGTATAACCGGGGAGCTGTTTTTT CASRNRWESITGELFF
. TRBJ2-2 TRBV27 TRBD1 TGTGCCAGCGGACAGGGGGTTAACACCGGGGAGCTGTTTTTT CASGQGVNTGELFF
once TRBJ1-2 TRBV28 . TGTGCCAGCAGTTTAATGGCAGGATGGGGCTACACCTTC CASSLMAGWGYTF
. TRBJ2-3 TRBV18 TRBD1 TGTGCCAGCTCACCACAACAACAGGGGAACACAGATACGCAGTATTTT CASSPQQQGNTDTQYF
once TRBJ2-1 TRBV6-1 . TGTGCCACTCTTAGCGGAGCCTCCTACAATGAGCAGTTCTTC CATLSGASYNEQFF
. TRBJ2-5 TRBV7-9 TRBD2 TGTGCCAGCAGCTTACCGGGACTAGCGGGTGAACAAGAGACCCAGTACTTC CASSLPGLAGEQETQYF
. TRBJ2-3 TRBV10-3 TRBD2 TGTGCCATCAGTGACTCAGCGGGAGAGGAAGATACGCAGTATTTT CAISDSAGEEDTQYF
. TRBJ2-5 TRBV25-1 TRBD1 TGTGCCAGCAGTGAGAGGACAGGGGGGGTGGAGACCCAGTACTTC CASSERTGGVETQYF
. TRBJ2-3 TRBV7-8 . TGTGCCAGCAGCTTAGGGCGCAGGGGAGACACAGATACGCAGTATTTT CASSLGRRGDTDTQYF
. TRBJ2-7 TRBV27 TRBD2 TGTGCCAGCAGTTTATCGGGGACTAGCGGGATCTCCTACGAGCAGTACTTC CASSLSGTSGISYEQYF
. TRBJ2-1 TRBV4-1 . TGCGCCAGCCTTGGGGCAGGGGTCAATGAGCAGTTCTTC CASLGAGVNEQFF
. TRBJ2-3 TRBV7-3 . TGTGCCAGCAGCTTAACGGGAGGGGGAGGGCCCACAGATACGCAGTATTTT CASSLTGGGGPTDTQYF
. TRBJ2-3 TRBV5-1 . TGCGCCAGCAGCCTGAGCGGGTACACAGATACGCAGTATTTT CASSLSGYTDTQYF
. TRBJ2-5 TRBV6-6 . TGTGCCAGCAGCCCAGCGGAGACCCAGTACTTC CASSPAETQYF
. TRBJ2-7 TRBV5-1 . TGCGCCAGCAGCTTGGGGCGGGGCTCGAACTACGAGCAGTACTTC CASSLGRGSNYEQYF
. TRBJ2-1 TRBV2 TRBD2 TGTGCCAGCAGTGAAGGACTAGCGGGACTCAATGAGCAGTTCTTC CASSEGLAGLNEQFF
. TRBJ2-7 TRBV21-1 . TGTGCCAGCAGCAAAGGGAGTAGCGGCTTCTACGAGCAGTACTTC CASSKGSSGFYEQYF